What follows are 29 T cell receptor beta chains derived from one specimen sequenced in a study of T cells after yellow fever vaccination. TCRdb re-derived calls from the 5' RACE reads in MiXCR, one entry per CDR3 protein. Of 360,000 or so distinct CDR3 sequences detected, around 10% appear once; the ten largest clones hold around 20%. The input for sequencing was PBMCs, taken on the day of the first yellow fever vaccination. These receptors were taken from a man younger than 30 who received the YFV17D yellow fever vaccine.

This clonotype was picked up a small number of times. The V call is TRBV4-3, the J call TRBJ2-7, with a possible D match to TRBD1 (6 bases). This CDR3 region has 14 residues. CDR1 and CDR2 (germline): LGHNA, YSLEER. With 3 bases removed from V and 7 bases from J, the gap between germline ends came to 16 bases. The DNA of the CDR3 is TGCGCCAGCAGCCATTCCCAACAGGGTAAAGAGCAGTACGTC. Its translation: CASSHSQQGKEQYV.

This clonotype was picked up a small number of times. V usage is TRBV5-1 and J usage is TRBJ2-3, with a possible D match to TRBD2 (5 bases). CDR3 length: 15 residues. V shed 0 bases and J shed 2 bases, with 10 bases lying between them. CDR1 and CDR2 from the germline V gene are SGHRS and YFSETQ. DNA for the CDR3: TGCGCCAGCAGCTTGGACGGAGGCTCCACAGATACGCAGTATTTT. It encodes CASSLDGGSTDTQYF.

A few counts support this clonotype. V gene TRBV6-1 combines with J gene TRBJ2-1, with D tentatively TRBD1 or TRBD2 (5 bases each). Germline values: CDR1 MNHNS, CDR2 SASEGT. Trimming removed 6 bases from V and 2 bases from J, with 11 bases in between. CDR3 length: 14 residues. The CDR3 nucleotides are TGTGCCAGCAGAAGGGACGGCACCTACAATGAGCAGTTCTTC. This encodes CASRRDGTYNEQFF.

This clonotype was counted only a few times. The chain recombines TRBV29-1 with TRBJ2-2; 7 nucleotides match TRBD1. V shed 6 bases, J shed 4 bases, and the junction held 8 bases outside the gene matches. Germline V gene data show CDR1 as SQVTM and CDR2 as ANQGSEA. The CDR3 contains 14 residues. Here the CDR3 DNA reads TGCAGCGTGGTATTAGGGGGCTCCACCGGGGAGCTGTTTTTT. Protein sequence: CSVVLGGSTGELFF.

The rearrangement links TRBV10-3 to TRBJ2-5; TRBD1 aligns across 7 bases. CDR3 length: 14 amino acids. The junction had 5 bases not matched to a gene; V was cut back by 4 bases and J by 3 bases. Per the germline V gene, CDR1 is ENHRY and CDR2 is SYGVKD. Here the CDR3 reads CAISGGQEKETQYF. The CDR3 DNA reads TGTGCCATCAGTGGAGGACAGGAAAAAGAGACCCAGTACTTC.

CDR3: CASSYRSYNEQFF. CDR3 nucleotide sequence: TGTGCCAGCAGTTACAGGAGCTACAATGAGCAGTTCTTC. The chain combines TRBV6-5 with TRBJ2-1, with D unresolved. Trimming took 2 bases from V and 3 from J, leaving 5 bases between them. This CDR3 is 13 amino acids long. Germline V gene data show CDR1 as MNHEY and CDR2 as SVGAGI.

This clonotype showed up just a few times. The chain combines TRBV7-2 with TRBJ1-2; TRBD1 is a possible D gene (5 bases). CDR1 is SGHTA, CDR2 FQGNSA, per germline. Trimming stripped 5 bases from V and 7 bases from J, with 17 bases between. The CDR3 covers 14 residues. CDR3 residues: CASSPPQGLGGYTF. Written as DNA, the CDR3 is TGTGCCAGCAGCCCCCCCCAGGGATTAGGTGGCTACACCTTC.

The gene calls are TRBV10-3 and TRBJ2-3; D is perhaps TRBD1 (5 bases). Per germline, CDR1 ENHRY and CDR2 SYGVKD. The CDR3 totals 13 residues. Between the trimmed V and J ends, which lost 5 bases and 6 bases, there was a span of 12 bases. The CDR3 bases are TGTGCCATCAGTTGGCAGGGCGCGGATACGCAGTATTTT. It is translated as CAISWQGADTQYF.

Only a few counts were recorded for this clonotype. The chain employs TRBV5-1 and TRBJ2-3; 11 nucleotides line up with TRBD2. V lost 0 bases, J lost 1 base, and 10 bases stayed unmatched. This CDR3 is built from 19 residues. Germline V gives CDR1 SGHRS, CDR2 YFSETQ. The CDR3 reads CASSLAVSSGGSGTDTQYF. The CDR3 region has the DNA TGCGCCAGCAGCTTGGCCGTGTCTAGCGGGGGGTCTGGCACAGATACGCAGTATTTT.

The rearrangement links TRBV20-1 to TRBJ2-2; no reliable D call. Per the germline V gene, CDR1 is DFQATT and CDR2 is SNEGSKA (reference sequence). This CDR3 has 14 amino acids. The ends were cut back, 6 bases at V and 1 base at J, with 12 bases in the middle. The CDR3: CSAPKGWNTGELFF. The CDR3 DNA sequence: TGCAGTGCCCCGAAGGGTTGGAACACCGGGGAGCTGTTTTTT.

This clonotype was observed a handful of times. The rearrangement uses TRBV9 and TRBJ1-6; no clear D gene. This CDR3 has 14 amino acids. Looked up from germline, CDR1 is SGDLS and CDR2 is YYNGEE. Trimming took off 0 bases at V and 14 bases at J, with 15 bases between the two ends. CDR3 sequence: CASSVEAFNSALHF. DNA of the CDR3: TGTGCCAGCAGCGTAGAAGCCTTCAATTCGGCCCTCCACTTT.

Ten or more counts support this clonotype. The chain carries TRBV4-2 and TRBJ2-3; D remains ambiguous. CDR3 length: 15 residues. The V gene's germline CDR1 is LGHNA and CDR2 YNFKEQ. V was shortened by 0 bases and J by 4 bases, with 11 bases between the two germline ends. The CDR3 sequence: CASSQDPPIPDTQYF. The CDR3 DNA reads TGTGCCAGCAGCCAAGACCCACCCATTCCAGATACGCAGTATTTT.

This rearrangement joins TRBV7-2 to TRBJ2-1; 7 bases are shared with TRBD1. J lost 2 bases, V lost 5 bases, and 3 bases had no gene match. The CDR3 consists of 14 residues. Germline V CDR1 and CDR2: SGHTA, FQGNSA. CDR3 amino acids: CASSPDRAYNEQFF. The CDR3 DNA reads TGTGCCAGCAGCCCAGACAGGGCCTACAATGAGCAGTTCTTC.

The chain links TRBV4-1 to TRBJ2-3, with D uncertain. The CDR3 spans 13 residues. Per the germline V gene, CDR1 is MGHRA and CDR2 is YSYEKL. Trimming cost V 1 base and J 2 bases, with 4 bases left between them. The CDR3 DNA is TGCGCCAGCAGCCAAGTTCCCACAGATACGCAGTATTTT. Its protein is CASSQVPTDTQYF.

This rearrangement joins TRBV5-8 to TRBJ2-7; 7 nucleotides match TRBD1. This CDR3 comprises 13 residues. Germline loops: CDR1 SGHTS, CDR2 YDEGEE. V lost 4 bases to trimming and J lost 3 bases; unmatched junction nucleotides: 4. CDR3 coding DNA: TGTGCCAGCAGCGCCCGGGACAGCTACGAGCAGTACTTC. It yields the protein CASSARDSYEQYF.

V and J are TRBV6-5 and TRBJ1-2; 11 bases match TRBD1. Germline V gives CDR1 MNHEY, CDR2 SVGAGI. This CDR3 is 18 amino acids long. Trimming at V came to 2 bases and at J to 8 bases, leaving 16 bases not matched to a gene. The CDR3 DNA sequence: TGTGCCAGCAGTTACAACGGAAGATCTGGACAGGGGGCGGAAGGCTACACCTTC. Translation gives CASSYNGRSGQGAEGYTF.

This chain connects TRBV6-1 to TRBJ1-2; 8 positions match TRBD1. This CDR3 has 13 amino acids. Germline V gives CDR1 MNHNS, CDR2 SASEGT. The V gene end was trimmed by 6 bases and the J gene end by 4 bases; junction bases not matched to a gene: 4. CDR3 region: CASSWTGTYGYTF. The CDR3 DNA sequence: TGTGCCAGCAGCTGGACAGGGACCTATGGCTACACCTTC.

This chain links TRBV20-1 with TRBJ2-5; 8 nucleotides line up with TRBD1. This CDR3 is built from 14 residues. From germline, CDR1 is DFQATT and CDR2 SNEGSKA (reference sequence). Trimming took 4 bases from V and 4 from J; bases not matched to a gene: 8. The CDR3: CSANDRGLRETQYF. The CDR3 DNA reads as TGCAGTGCTAATGACAGGGGTTTACGAGAGACCCAGTACTTC.

The gene calls are TRBV20-1 and TRBJ1-1, with D possibly matching TRBD1 (5 bases). V was trimmed by 3 bases and J by 4 bases, leaving 9 bases between them. The CDR3 loop spans 12 amino acids. Germline CDR1 DFQATT, CDR2 SNEGSKA (reference sequence). CDR3 DNA: TGCAGTGCTAGTAAGGGGTCCACTGAAGCTTTCTTT. Residues: CSASKGSTEAFF.

This chain uses TRBV13 with TRBJ2-3; 11 bases are a match to TRBD1. This CDR3 region has 16 residues. The J segment lost 5 bases and the V segment lost 5 bases, leaving 9 bases of the junction unmatched. Germline assignment: CDR1 PRHDT and CDR2 FYEKMQ (reference sequence). The CDR3 region is CASSQVRGTGGDTQYF. CDR3 coding DNA: TGTGCCAGCAGCCAGGTCCGAGGGACAGGGGGAGATACGCAGTATTTT. The entire variable domain, with the rest obtained from reference TRBV13 and TRBJ2-3, is as follows: AAGVIQSPRHLIKEKRETATLKCYPIPRHDTVYWYQQGPGQDPQFLISFYEKMQSDKGSIPDRFSAQQFSDYHSELNMSSLELGDSALYFCASSQVRGTGGDTQYFGPGTRLTVL.

This clonotype has a handful of counts. The rearrangement joins TRBV7-3 to TRBJ2-1; 7 positions agree with TRBD2. CDR1 is SGHTA, CDR2 FQGTGA, per germline. With V trimmed by 4 bases and J by 0 bases, 3 bases remained unmatched. CDR3 length: 15 residues. CDR3 nucleotide sequence: TGTGCCAGCAGCTGGACTAGTCTCTCCTACAATGAGCAGTTCTTC. Translation gives CASSWTSLSYNEQFF.

This clonotype was detected ten times or more. The V call is TRBV7-2, the J call TRBJ2-7, with 12 bases aligning to TRBD1. The germline gives CDR1 SGHTA, CDR2 FQGNSA. The CDR3 totals 15 residues. V trimming: 6 bases; J trimming: 4 bases; junction bases outside the gene matches: 7. In DNA, the CDR3 is TGTGCCAGCAGGCACGGGACAGGGGGCCAGTACGAGCAGTACTTC. Protein product: CASRHGTGGQYEQYF.

In its sample, this clonotype was seen many times. The chain has TRBV29-1 and TRBJ2-2; no clear D. V dropped 7 bases and J dropped 1 base, with 7 bases sitting between them. This CDR3 has 12 amino acids. From germline, CDR1 is SQVTM and CDR2 ANQGSEA. In DNA form, the CDR3 reads TGCAGCGCCCGTCGGAACACCGGGGAGCTGTTTTTT. Translated, it gives CSARRNTGELFF.

The rearrangement uses TRBV29-1 and TRBJ2-3; D perhaps matches TRBD2 (5 bases). Germline lookup yields CDR1 SQVTM and CDR2 ANQGSEA. The germline V and J ends were trimmed by 4 bases and 3 bases, with 11 bases remaining between them. The CDR3 contains 13 residues. The CDR3 coding sequence is TGCAGCGTTGCCGGGGTGCCGACAGATACGCAGTATTTT. This translates into CSVAGVPTDTQYF.

V and J are TRBV4-3 and TRBJ2-1; D is ambiguous. The V end was cut by 2 bases, the J end by 3 bases, with 14 bases between. The CDR3 is 16 residues long. Germline CDR1 is LGHNA and CDR2 is YSLEER. As DNA, the CDR3 is TGCGCCAGCAGCCAAACTCCTTACGACGGCTACAATGAGCAGTTCTTC. This codes for CASSQTPYDGYNEQFF.

This clonotype was detected many times. The rearrangement links TRBV28 to TRBJ2-2; D may correspond to TRBD1 or TRBD2 (5 bases each). Deletions cut 5 bases from V and 0 bases from J, with 22 bases between. Germline V gene data show CDR1 as MDHEN and CDR2 as SYDVKM. CDR3 size: 19 residues. CDR3 region: CASSLKLLRRGSNTGELFF. The CDR3, as DNA: TGTGCCAGCAGTCTGAAACTGCTCAGACGGGGCTCGAACACCGGGGAGCTGTTTTTT.

The chain uses TRBV7-9 and TRBJ2-1, with D uncertain. V was cut by 5 bases and J by 5 bases, with 10 bases left in between. This CDR3 spans 13 amino acids. Germline CDR1 SEHNR, CDR2 FQNEAQ (reference sequence). The CDR3: CASSPPVHNEQFF. CDR3 bases: TGTGCCAGCAGCCCCCCGGTCCACAATGAGCAGTTCTTC. Filled out from reference TRBV7-9 and TRBJ2-1, the complete variable domain reads DTGVSQNPRHKITKRGQNVTFRCDPISEHNRLYWYRQTLGQGPEFLTYFQNEAQLEKSRLLSDRFSAERPKGSFSTLEIQRTEQGDSAMYLCASSPPVHNEQFFGPGTRLTVL.

This sequence joins TRBV10-2 and TRBJ2-2; D might be TRBD1 (6 bases). The V gene lost 8 bases and the J gene lost 0 bases, with 10 bases spanning the gap. The CDR3 has 14 residues. Germline values: CDR1 WSHSY, CDR2 SAAADI. CDR3 nucleotides: TGCGCCAGCCGAGGGGGACCGAACACCGGGGAGCTGTTTTTT. Protein: CASRGGPNTGELFF.

The chain is built from TRBV7-9 and TRBJ2-1; maybe TRBD1 (6 bases). Deletions cut 5 bases from V and 1 base from J, with 18 bases between. The CDR3 sequence is 17 residues long. From germline, CDR1 is SEHNR and CDR2 FQNEAQ (reference sequence). CDR3 nucleotide sequence: TGTGCCAGCAGCGACAAGTTTACAGGGCGGTCCTACAATGAGCAGTTCTTC. It specifies CASSDKFTGRSYNEQFF. Full variable domain (remainder filled in from reference TRBV7-9 and TRBJ2-1): DTGVSQNPRHKITKRGQNVTFRCDPISEHNRLYWYRQTLGQGPEFLTYFQNEAQLEKSRLLSDRFSAERPKGSFSTLEIQRTEQGDSAMYLCASSDKFTGRSYNEQFFGPGTRLTVL.